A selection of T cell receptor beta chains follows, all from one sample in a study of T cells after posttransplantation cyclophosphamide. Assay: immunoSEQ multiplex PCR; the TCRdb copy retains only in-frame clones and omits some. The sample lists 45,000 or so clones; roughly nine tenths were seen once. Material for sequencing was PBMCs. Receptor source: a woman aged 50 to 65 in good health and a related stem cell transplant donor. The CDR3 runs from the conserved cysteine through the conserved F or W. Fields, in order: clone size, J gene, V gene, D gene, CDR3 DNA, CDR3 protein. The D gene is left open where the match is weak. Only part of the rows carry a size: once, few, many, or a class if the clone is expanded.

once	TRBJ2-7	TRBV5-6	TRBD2	TGTGCCAGCAGCTCCCGACTAGCGGGGGGAGCACTACCTAACGAGCAGTACTTC	CASSSRLAGGALPNEQYF
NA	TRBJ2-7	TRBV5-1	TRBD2	TGCGCCAGCAGCGGGAGGGCAGAAACCCACGAGCAGTACTTC	CASSGRAETHEQYF
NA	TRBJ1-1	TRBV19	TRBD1	TGTGCCAGCATTCAGGGGGAGAGCACTGAAGCTTTCTTT	CASIQGESTEAFF
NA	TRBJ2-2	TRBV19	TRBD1	TGTGCCAGTCGAACAAATTGGGACAGCCTGGAGCTGTTTTTT	CASRTNWDSLELFF
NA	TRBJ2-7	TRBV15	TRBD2	TGTGCCACCAGCAGTAAACGGGAGGCTGCCTACGAGCAGTACTTC	CATSSKREAAYEQYF
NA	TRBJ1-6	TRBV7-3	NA	TGTGCCAGCAGCTTAACCCGTAATTCACCCCTCCACTTT	CASSLTRNSPLHF
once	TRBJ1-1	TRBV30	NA	TGTGCCTGGAGTGTGACAGAATACACTGAAGCTTTCTTT	CAWSVTEYTEAFF
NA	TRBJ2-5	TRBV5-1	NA	TGCGCCAGCAGCTTGGACCGAGGGACCCAGTACTTC	CASSLDRGTQYF
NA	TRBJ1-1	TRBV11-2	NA	TGTGCCAGCAGCTCCCAAGGGGCTGAAGCTTTCTTT	CASSSQGAEAFF
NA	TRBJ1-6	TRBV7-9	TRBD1	TGTGCCAGCAGCTTAGCCGGGACAGCTTATTCACCCCTCCACTTT	CASSLAGTAYSPLHF
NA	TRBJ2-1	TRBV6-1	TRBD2	TGTGCCAGCCGATTGGGAGCGGGGGGTATAGATGAGCAGTTCTTC	CASRLGAGGIDEQFF
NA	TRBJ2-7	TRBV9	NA	TGTGCCAGCAGCGTAGGTTTGGCAGGCAGCTCCTACGAGCAGTACTTC	CASSVGLAGSSYEQYF
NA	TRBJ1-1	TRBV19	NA	TGTGCCAGTAGTACTAGAGACAGCGTGAACACTGAAGCTTTCTTT	CASSTRDSVNTEAFF
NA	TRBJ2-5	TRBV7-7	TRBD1	TGTGCTAGCAGTCGTACAGGGGGAGAGACCCAGTACTTC	CASSRTGGETQYF
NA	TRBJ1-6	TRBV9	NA	TGTGCCAGCAGCGTAGGACACAGGGCTCGAGACTCACCCCTCCACTTT	CASSVGHRARDSPLHF
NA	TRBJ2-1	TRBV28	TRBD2	TGTGCCAGCAGCACCGGGACTAGCGGGAGAATGTACAATGAGCAGTTCTTC	CASSTGTSGRMYNEQFF
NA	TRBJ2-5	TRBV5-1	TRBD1	TGCGCCAGCAGTCACAGAAGGGGGCTGGGGGAGACCCAGTACTTC	CASSHRRGLGETQYF
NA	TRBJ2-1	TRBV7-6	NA	TGTGCCAGCAGCTCAAGGGGATTGGAGACTGAGCAGTTCTTC	CASSSRGLETEQFF
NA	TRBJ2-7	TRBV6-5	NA	TGTGCCACTCGCCGGGAAGGCTCCTACGAGCAGTACTTC	CATRREGSYEQYF
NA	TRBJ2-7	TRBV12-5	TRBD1	TGTGCTAGTGGTTTGGACCAGAGAAGGACAGGATTTTCCTACGAGCAGTACTTC	CASGLDQRRTGFSYEQYF
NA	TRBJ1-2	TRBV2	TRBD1	TGTGCCAGCAGTGAAAGGGGACAGGGTCTTCGGGGCTACACCTTC	CASSERGQGLRGYTF
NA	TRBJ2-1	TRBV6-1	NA	TGTGCCAGCAGTCCCCGACAGCTAGGGCAGTTCTTC	CASSPRQLGQFF
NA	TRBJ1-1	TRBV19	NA	TGTGCCAGTAGTAGGGGGGGATTTGAAGCTTTCTTT	CASSRGGFEAFF
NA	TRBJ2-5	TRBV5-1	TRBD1	TGCGCCAGCTGGCCCGGGACAGGTATGATGGAGACCCAGTACTTC	CASWPGTGMMETQYF
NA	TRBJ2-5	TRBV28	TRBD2	TGTGCCAGCAGTTTAGCTAGCGGGAGGGCCCAGGAGACCCAGTACTTC	CASSLASGRAQETQYF
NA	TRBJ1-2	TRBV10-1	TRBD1	TGCGCCAGCAGTGAGCCGCAACCGCTCCTGGACAGGCCGGCGGGCTACACCTTC	CASSEPQPLLDRPAGYTF
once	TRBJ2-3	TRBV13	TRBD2	TGTGCCAGCAGCATTAGCGGGGGGGGCACAGATACGCAGTATTTT	CASSISGGGTDTQYF
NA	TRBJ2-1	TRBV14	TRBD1	TGTGCCAGCAGTCGCGACAGGGTGAACATGGACAATGAGCAGTTCTTC	CASSRDRVNMDNEQFF
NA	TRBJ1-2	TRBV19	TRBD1	TGTGCCAGTAGTATCCCCGGAGGGGGACAGGGAGTCTATGGCTACACCTTC	CASSIPGGGQGVYGYTF
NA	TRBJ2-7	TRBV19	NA	TGTGCCAGTAGTTTGGGACAAAACTACGAGCAGTACTTC	CASSLGQNYEQYF
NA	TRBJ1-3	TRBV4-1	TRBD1	TGCGCCAGCAGCCAAGGGGACAGGGTGTACACCATATATTTT	CASSQGDRVYTIYF
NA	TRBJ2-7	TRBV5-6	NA	TGTGCCAGCAGCTCCTTCCGAGGCGAGCAGTACTTC	CASSSFRGEQYF
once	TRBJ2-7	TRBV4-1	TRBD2	TGCGCCAGCAGCCAAGATTGGGCTAGCGGGGGCTACGAGCAGTACTTC	CASSQDWASGGYEQYF
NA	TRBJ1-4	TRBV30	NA	TGTGCCTGGAGTTATCTAGGTCTTAATGAAAAACTGTTTTTT	CAWSYLGLNEKLFF
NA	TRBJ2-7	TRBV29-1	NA	TGCAGCGTGAGTCCGGGACAATACTACGAGCAGTACTTC	CSVSPGQYYEQYF
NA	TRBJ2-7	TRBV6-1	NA	TGTGCCAGCAGTAACTTACAGCAAATGGCCTACGAGCAGTACTTC	CASSNLQQMAYEQYF
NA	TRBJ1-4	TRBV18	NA	TGTGCCAGCTCACCCGAGGCCACGGTGGCTAATGAAAAACTGTTTTTT	CASSPEATVANEKLFF
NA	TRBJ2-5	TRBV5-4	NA	TGTGCCAGCAGCTCGACAACTTCGGAGACCCAGTACTTC	CASSSTTSETQYF
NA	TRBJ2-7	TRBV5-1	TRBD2	TGCGCCAGCAGCCCGGGACTAGCCCCTTCCTCCTACGAGCAGTACTTC	CASSPGLAPSSYEQYF
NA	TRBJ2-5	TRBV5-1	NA	TGCGCCAGCACACCCGGGTTGGACAGCCAAGAGACCCAGTACTTC	CASTPGLDSQETQYF
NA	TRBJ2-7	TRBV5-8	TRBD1	TGTGCCAGCAGCCGGACAGGGGGAACCTACGAGCAGTACTTC	CASSRTGGTYEQYF
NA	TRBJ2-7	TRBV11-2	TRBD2	TGTGCCAGCAGCCCCGGGACTAGCTCCCCTCTCTACGAGCAGTACTTC	CASSPGTSSPLYEQYF
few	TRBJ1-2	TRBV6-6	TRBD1	TGTGCCAGCAGTTCACTGCGACCGGGACAGGGGTATGGCTACACCTTC	CASSSLRPGQGYGYTF
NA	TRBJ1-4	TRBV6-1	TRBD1	TGTGCCAGCAGTGGACAGGGTATTAATGAAAAACTGTTTTTT	CASSGQGINEKLFF
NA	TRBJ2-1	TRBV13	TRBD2	TGTGCCAGCAGCTTAGTGAGCGGGAGGGTCTACAATGAGCAGTTCTTC	CASSLVSGRVYNEQFF
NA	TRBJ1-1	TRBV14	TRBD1	TGTGCCAGCAGCCCACAGACAGGGGTACCGAACACTGAAGCTTTCTTT	CASSPQTGVPNTEAFF
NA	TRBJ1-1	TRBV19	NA	TGTGCCAGTAGTATACAGTCCCCCTCTGAAGCTTTCTTT	CASSIQSPSEAFF
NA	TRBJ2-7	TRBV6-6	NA	TGTGCCACCCGGGACATGATTCAGCTCGAGCAGTACTTC	CATRDMIQLEQYF
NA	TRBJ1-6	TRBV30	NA	TGTGCCTGGAGTTTCGGACAAAATTCACCCCTCCACTTT	CAWSFGQNSPLHF
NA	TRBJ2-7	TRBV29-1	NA	TGCAGCGTTGTGGTCAGGGTCAGCGAGCAGTACTTC	CSVVVRVSEQYF
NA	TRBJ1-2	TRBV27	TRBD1	TGTGCCAGCAGTTTACAGGGGGCGAATGGCTACACCTTC	CASSLQGANGYTF
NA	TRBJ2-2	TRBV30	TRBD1	TGTGCCTGGAGTACCGACAGGGCCGGGGAGCTGTTTTTT	CAWSTDRAGELFF
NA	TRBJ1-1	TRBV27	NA	TGTGCCAGCAGTTTCATACAGGAGACAATGAACACTGAAGCTTTCTTT	CASSFIQETMNTEAFF
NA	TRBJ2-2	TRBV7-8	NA	TGTGCCAGCAATTCAGACAGGCCAAACACCGGGGAGCTGTTTTTT	CASNSDRPNTGELFF
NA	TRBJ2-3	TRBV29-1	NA	TGCAGCGTTGGGGGGGTCACAGATACGCAGTATTTT	CSVGGVTDTQYF